These 27 T cell receptor beta chains were sequenced from one sample in a study of blood T cell repertoires in COVID-19. Libraries were prepared by immunoSEQ multiplex PCR; TCRdb keeps only in-frame clonotypes and omits some of them. The sample yields approximately 300,000 clones, 85% to 90% seen once. Sequences were obtained from peripheral blood. The receptor set was obtained from a woman aged 45-65 years with active or convalescent COVID-19.

The gene calls are TRBV5-1 and TRBJ2-7, with D possibly being TRBD1 (6 bases). Trimming pared 5 bases from V and 5 bases from J, leaving 14 bases between. Germline V lookup: CDR1 SGHRS, CDR2 YFSETQ. The CDR3 sequence is 13 residues long. CDR3: CASSIQGFNEQYF. The DNA for the CDR3 is TGCGCCAGCAGTATACAGGGATTCAACGAGCAGTACTTC.

The gene calls are TRBV7-3 and TRBJ2-1; TRBD2 agrees at 12 bases. Germline values: CDR1 SGHTA, CDR2 FQGTGA. CDR3 length: 15 amino acids. The ends lost 4 bases at V and 4 bases at J; junction bases unmatched: 2. The CDR3 DNA reads as TGTGCCAGCAGCTCTGGGACTAGCGGGTACAATGAGCAGTTCTTC. Translated, it gives CASSSGTSGYNEQFF.

The V and J genes are TRBV14 and TRBJ2-3; TRBD1 agrees at 9 bases. The CDR3 extends over 14 amino acids. Trimming took 4 bases from V and 2 from J; bases not matched to a gene: 1. Germline CDR1 and CDR2: SGHDN and FVKESK. This CDR3 is CASSRDRATDTQYF. The CDR3 DNA sequence: TGTGCCAGCAGCCGGGACAGGGCCACAGATACGCAGTATTTT.

The chain couples TRBV6-6 to TRBJ1-2; D is perhaps TRBD1 (5 bases). Trimming shortened V by 4 bases and J by 12 bases, and 12 bases separated the two germline ends. The germline V gene has CDR1 MNHNY and CDR2 SVGAGI (reference sequence). The CDR3 totals 11 residues. The CDR3 is CASSWGGGDTF. In nucleotides, the CDR3 is TGTGCCAGCAGTTGGGGGGGAGGGGACACCTTC.

The chain joins TRBV4-2 to TRBJ1-4; a weak D match, TRBD1 (6 bases). This CDR3 is built from 15 residues. Germline loops: CDR1 LGHNA, CDR2 YNFKEQ. V was trimmed by 5 bases and J by 6 bases, leaving 16 bases between them. CDR3 in DNA: TGTGCCAGCAGCGAATGGGGGCCTTTGGATGAAAAACTGTTTTTT. Amino acid sequence: CASSEWGPLDEKLFF.

The genes are TRBV6-6 and TRBJ1-2, with 9 bases identical to TRBD1. The CDR3 runs 15 residues. Germline V gene data show CDR1 as MNHNY and CDR2 as SVGAGI (reference sequence). After removal of 0 bases from V and 2 bases from J, the junction contained 1 base not matched to a gene. The CDR3 sequence is CASSYSGTGNYGYTF. The CDR3 region has the DNA TGTGCCAGCAGTTACTCGGGGACAGGGAACTATGGCTACACCTTC.

The chain uses TRBV19 and TRBJ2-2, with TRBD1 matching 9 bases. The CDR3 is made up of 15 amino acids. V trimming: 7 bases; J trimming: 4 bases; junction bases outside the gene matches: 7. CDR1 is LNHDA and CDR2 is SQIVND in the germline V gene (reference sequence). The DNA of the CDR3 is TGTGCCAGTACCCTGGGACAGGGAAGCACCGGGGAGCTGTTTTTT. Its protein product is CASTLGQGSTGELFF. Supplemented by reference TRBV19 and TRBJ2-2, the full variable domain reads DGGITQSPKYLFRKEGQNVTLSCEQNLNHDAMYWYRQDPGQGLRLIYYSQIVNDFQKGDIAEGYSVSREKKESFPLTVTSAQKNPTAFYLCASTLGQGSTGELFFGEGSRLTVL.

The genes are TRBV24-1 and TRBJ1-2; 7 bases line up with TRBD1. Germline-derived CDR1 and CDR2 are KGHDR and SFDVKD. The CDR3 consists of 13 residues. V trimming: 5 bases; J trimming: 4 bases; junction bases outside the gene matches: 3. The CDR3 here is CATSGDRAYGYTF. In nucleotides, the CDR3 is TGTGCCACCAGTGGCGACAGGGCCTATGGCTACACCTTC.

This chain links TRBV6-1 with TRBJ1-2, with TRBD1 matching 8 bases. Germline assignment: CDR1 MNHNS and CDR2 SASEGT. This CDR3 contains 15 residues. Trimming took 2 bases from V and 2 from J; bases not matched to a gene: 4. In DNA form, the CDR3 reads TGTGCCAGCAGTGAATTGACAGGGGCGAACTATGGCTACACCTTC. This gives the protein CASSELTGANYGYTF.

The chain links TRBV7-6 to TRBJ1-4; the match to TRBD1 covers 9 bases. The CDR3 sequence is 16 residues long. Germline values: CDR1 SGHVS, CDR2 FNYEAQ. V lost 1 base, J lost 7 bases, and 7 bases stayed unmatched. The CDR3 region is CASSLGFGTGIEKLFF. Here the CDR3 DNA reads TGTGCCAGCAGCTTAGGCTTCGGGACAGGGATTGAAAAACTGTTTTTT.

V usage is TRBV6-2 or TRBV6-3 and J usage is TRBJ2-3; 7 nucleotides agree with TRBD2. CDR3 size: 14 residues. Per germline, CDR1 MNHEY and CDR2 SVGEGT. With 7 bases clipped from V and 3 bases from J, the junction kept 7 bases outside the gene matches. The CDR3 bases are TGTGCCAGCACCCCAGCGGGACGGACAGATACGCAGTATTTT. This encodes CASTPAGRTDTQYF.

CDR3 amino acids: CASSSPGQEETQYF. DNA for the CDR3: TGCGCCAGCAGCTCCCCGGGACAGGAAGAGACCCAGTACTTC. This rearrangement joins TRBV5-1 to TRBJ2-5; 8 bases are a match to TRBD1. The germline CDR1 and CDR2 sequences are SGHRS and YFSETQ. Trimming took 3 bases from V and 3 from J; bases not matched to a gene: 4. There are 14 residues in the CDR3. Based on the CDR3 plus reference TRBV5-1 and TRBJ2-5, the full variable domain is KAGVTQTPRYLIKTRGQQVTLSCSPISGHRSVSWYQQTPGQGLQFLFEYFSETQRNKGNFPGRFSGRQFSNSRSEMNVSTLELGDSALYLCASSSPGQEETQYFGPGTRLLVL.

A note on this clone: Other DNA sequences in this sample translate to the same CDR3. The chain joins TRBV11-2 to TRBJ1-3; D gene uncertain. Per the germline V gene, CDR1 is SGHAT and CDR2 is FQNNGV. This CDR3 is 15 amino acids long. Trimming stripped 1 base from V and 0 bases from J, with 7 bases between. In DNA, the CDR3 is TGTGCCAGCAGCTTAGCTGGCAGCTCTGGAAACACCATATATTTT. Its translation: CASSLAGSSGNTIYF.

The gene calls are TRBV7-2 and TRBJ1-1; possibly TRBD1 for D (6 bases). This CDR3 comprises 13 residues. Trimming removed 5 bases at V and 11 bases at J, with 18 bases between. The germline gives CDR1 SGHTA, CDR2 FQGNSA. CDR3 amino acids: CASSTRQVLQAFF. As DNA, the CDR3 is TGTGCCAGCAGCACCCGACAGGTCCTCCAGGCTTTCTTT.

J is TRBJ1-6 and V is TRBV10-3; D is unresolved. This CDR3 is 14 amino acids long. The germline V gene has CDR1 ENHRY and CDR2 SYGVKD. The V end lost 5 bases, the J end lost 8 bases, and 13 bases lay between the germline ends. The CDR3 reads CAISKTGIDSPLHF. The CDR3 DNA follows: TGTGCCATCAGTAAAACCGGGATCGATTCACCCCTCCACTTT.

This clone was seen only once. The V gene is TRBV2, the J gene TRBJ1-1; TRBD1 might be the D (6 bases). Germline V CDR1 and CDR2: SNHLY, FYNNEI. Trimming took 5 bases from V and 4 from J, leaving 14 bases between them. CDR3 length equals 14 residues. The CDR3 sequence is CASSPPTGGTEAFF. CDR3 in DNA: TGTGCCAGCAGTCCGCCGACAGGTGGCACTGAAGCTTTCTTT.

J is TRBJ2-3 and V is TRBV4-3; 10 nucleotides align to TRBD2. This CDR3 has 14 amino acids. Germline CDR1 reads LGHNA; CDR2 reads YSLEER. V lost 6 bases to trimming and J lost 1 base; unmatched junction nucleotides: 1. CDR3 sequence: CASRLAGGTDTQYF. In DNA form, the CDR3 reads TGCGCCAGCAGGCTAGCGGGGGGCACAGATACGCAGTATTTT.

This clone was recorded once. The chain employs TRBV12-3 or TRBV12-4 and TRBJ1-1, with 8 positions matching TRBD1. Unmatched junction bases numbered 5, after V lost 6 bases and J lost 5 bases. The length of the CDR3 is 13 residues. CDR3 protein: CASRTGGGTEAFF. CDR3 sequence (DNA): TGTGCCAGCAGAACAGGGGGAGGAACTGAAGCTTTCTTT.

The rearrangement uses TRBV9 and TRBJ2-5; D gene uncertain. This CDR3 has 15 amino acids. Germline V CDR1 and CDR2: SGDLS, YYNGEE. The V gene lost 4 bases and the J gene lost 2 bases, with 15 bases spanning the gap. CDR3 coding DNA: TGTGCCAGCAGCCCCGGCAGACTCCATCAAGAGACCCAGTACTTC. This gives the protein CASSPGRLHQETQYF.

The chain couples TRBV28 to TRBJ2-4; 7 positions agree with TRBD1. The trim removed 5 bases at V and 0 bases at J, leaving 10 bases unmatched. CDR1 is MDHEN and CDR2 is SYDVKM in the germline V gene. This CDR3 has 17 amino acids. The CDR3 nucleotides read TGTGCCAGCAGTCAGGCTGAGGGGGCCCTAGCCAAAAACATTCAGTACTTC. Its translation: CASSQAEGALAKNIQYF.

The CDR3: CSAGGDGYTF. DNA for the CDR3: TGCAGTGCTGGGGGGGATGGCTACACCTTC. The gene calls are TRBV20-1 and TRBJ1-2; D perhaps matches TRBD1 (5 bases). The CDR3 has 10 amino acids. Trimming left V 5 bases short and J 6 bases short, with 7 bases between. Germline CDR1 is DFQATT and CDR2 is SNEGSKA (reference sequence).

This sequence joins TRBV10-3 and TRBJ1-2, with 8 bases identical to TRBD1. CDR3 length: 15 amino acids. J lost 11 bases, V lost 6 bases, and 17 bases had no gene match. Germline CDR1 and CDR2: ENHRY and SYGVKD. DNA of the CDR3: TGTGCCATCAGGCCCGGACAGGGAGAAGTTTGGTGGTACACCTTC. Translating gives CAIRPGQGEVWWYTF.

The rearrangement joins TRBV28 to TRBJ2-1, with 13 positions matching TRBD2. V lost 6 bases and J lost 7; bases outside the gene matches: 12. The CDR3 length is 17 residues. CDR1 and CDR2 from the germline V gene are MDHEN and SYDVKM. The CDR3 region is CASSFTSGRAGGNEQFF. In nucleotides, the CDR3 is TGTGCCAGCAGCTTTACTAGCGGGAGGGCCGGGGGAAATGAGCAGTTCTTC. Complete variable domain (other parts from reference TRBV28 and TRBJ2-1): DVKVTQSSRYLVKRTGEKVFLECVQDMDHENMFWYRQDPGLGLRLIYFSYDVKMKEKGDIPEGYSVSREKKERFSLILESASTNQTSMYLCASSFTSGRAGGNEQFFGPGTRLTVL.

The chain employs TRBV6-5 and TRBJ2-2; D remains ambiguous. The V gene lost 6 bases and the J gene lost 1 base, with 9 bases spanning the gap. CDR1 MNHEY and CDR2 SVGAGI come from the germline V gene. The CDR3 is made up of 14 amino acids. The CDR3 nucleotides read TGTGCCAGCAGCTTCCGACAGAACACCGGGGAGCTGTTTTTT. The encoded protein is CASSFRQNTGELFF.

The chain links TRBV6-5 to TRBJ1-2, with 7 nucleotides matching TRBD1. Trimming cost V 6 bases and J 5 bases; bases outside gene matches: 12. CDR1 and CDR2 (germline): MNHEY, SVGAGI. The length of the CDR3 is 15 residues. CDR3 sequence (DNA): TGTGCCAGCAGGACATTAAACCGGGACAGATATGGCTACACCTTC. Amino acids: CASRTLNRDRYGYTF.

The gene calls are TRBV5-4 and TRBJ2-5; 8 bases are a match to TRBD1. CDR3 length: 14 residues. The germline gives CDR1 SGHNT, CDR2 YYREEE (reference sequence). The ends lost 4 bases at V and 3 bases at J; junction bases unmatched: 5. Written as DNA, the CDR3 is TGTGCCAGCAGCACCCTGACAGGGGAAGAGACCCAGTACTTC. Translated: CASSTLTGEETQYF.

The chain carries TRBV10-3 and TRBJ1-6; maybe TRBD1 (5 bases). The germline V gene has CDR1 ENHRY and CDR2 SYGVKD. There are 15 residues in the CDR3. Trimming shortened V by 6 bases and J by 7 bases, and 16 bases separated the two germline ends. The CDR3 region is CAISVGGGRNSPLHF. In nucleotides, the CDR3 is TGTGCCATCAGCGTCGGGGGGGGGAGAAATTCACCCCTCCACTTT.